These 9 T cell receptor beta chains were all obtained from the same sample, sequenced in a study of graft-versus-host responses after intestinal transplantation (dated by TCRdb to 2020 to 2022). For these TCRs, the target antigens are not known. The method was the immunoSEQ multiplex PCR assay. Entries here come from immuneACCESS through TCRdb and include only in-frame sequences with V and J called. Some clones fail to appear in such tables; in the studies checked, an unresolved V gene covers under half of the shortfall, and the cause of the remainder is unknown. Across this sample there are about 80,000 clones, with about 89% seen only once. The top ten constitute 0.34% of the sample. Read against the paper, the sample's time point label means: cells obtained before transplantation from donor or recipient. The source was unstimulated CD4+ T cells sorted from spleen or lymph node cells, collected before intestinal transplant. The source of these receptors is a human donor who received an intestinal transplant.

The J gene is TRBJ2-3, the V gene TRBV28, with 11 bases identical to TRBD1. This CDR3 contains 16 residues. Per germline, CDR1 MDHEN and CDR2 SYDVKM. The J segment lost 3 bases and the V segment lost 4 bases, leaving 6 bases of the junction unmatched. In DNA, the CDR3 is TGTGCCAGCAGTTCCAAGGGACAGGGGGGAACAGATACGCAGTATTTT. It yields the protein CASSSKGQGGTDTQYF.

The rearrangement uses TRBV29-1 and TRBJ2-7; 14 positions match TRBD2. The CDR3 loop spans 14 amino acids. V shed 4 bases and J 6 bases; nucleotides not matched to a gene: 5. Germline assignment: CDR1 SQVTM and CDR2 ANQGSEA. The CDR3 DNA reads as TGCAGCGTTGGCCCCGGACTAGCGGGAGGCGAGCAGTACTTC. Encoded protein: CSVGPGLAGGEQYF.

The V gene is TRBV5-6, the J gene TRBJ2-3; 10 bases agree with TRBD2. Trimming took 0 bases from V and 6 from J; bases not matched to a gene: 10. The germline gives CDR1 SGHDT, CDR2 YYEEEE. The CDR3 totals 17 residues. CDR3 sequence: CASSLGLAGVIRDTQYF. CDR3 nucleotides: TGTGCCAGCAGCTTGGGGCTAGCGGGAGTTATTCGGGATACGCAGTATTTT.

The chain uses TRBV28 and TRBJ1-6, with no clear D. The CDR3 is 12 amino acids. CDR1 is MDHEN and CDR2 is SYDVKM in the germline V gene. V lost 3 bases to trimming and J lost 9 bases, with 6 bases between them. The CDR3 reads CASSLAVSPLHF. CDR3 sequence (DNA): TGTGCCAGCAGTTTGGCAGTTTCACCCCTCCACTTT.

Notes on this clone: At the DNA level, this CDR3 is encoded by other sequences in the same sample as well. The V gene is TRBV5-1, the J gene TRBJ2-5, with TRBD1 as a possible D gene (5 bases). Germline V gives CDR1 SGHRS, CDR2 YFSETQ. Trimming left V 0 bases short and J 1 base short, with 7 bases between. The CDR3 consists of 14 residues. Written as DNA, the CDR3 is TGCGCCAGCAGCTTGGGGGGCAGCCAAGAGACCCAGTACTTC. Its protein product is CASSLGGSQETQYF. Full variable domain (rest looked up from reference TRBV5-1 and TRBJ2-5): KAGVTQTPRYLIKTRGQQVTLSCSPISGHRSVSWYQQTPGQGLQFLFEYFSETQRNKGNFPGRFSGRQFSNSRSEMNVSTLELGDSALYLCASSLGGSQETQYFGPGTRLLVL.

This rearrangement joins TRBV2 to TRBJ2-7; tentatively, D is TRBD2 (5 bases). CDR1 is SNHLY and CDR2 is FYNNEI in the germline V gene. V lost 6 bases and J lost 4, with 13 bases in between. The CDR3 sequence is 13 residues long. CDR3 residues: CASSDYTGYEQYF. CDR3 DNA sequence: TGTGCCAGCAGCGATTATACGGGGTACGAGCAGTACTTC.

This clone was recorded only once. This chain connects TRBV6-5 to TRBJ1-4; D is perhaps TRBD1 (6 bases). The CDR3 has 15 amino acids. Deletions cut 4 bases from V and 6 bases from J, with 15 bases between. Germline V gives CDR1 MNHEY, CDR2 SVGAGI. CDR3 DNA sequence: TGTGCCAGCAGTTCCCTCGACAGGCTCTATGAAAAACTGTTTTTT. Encoded protein: CASSSLDRLYEKLFF.

The V call is TRBV18, the J call TRBJ1-1; D not resolved. CDR3 length equals 14 residues. CDR1 and CDR2 (germline): KGHSH, LQKENI. V lost 2 bases and J lost 1, with 8 bases in between. The chain's CDR3 is CASSPYSSNTEAFF. DNA for the CDR3: TGTGCCAGCTCACCATACAGTTCGAACACTGAAGCTTTCTTT.

This clone was observed once. The chain is built from TRBV29-1 and TRBJ2-7; a possible D gene is TRBD2 (6 bases). The V end was cut by 7 bases, the J end by 3 bases, with 16 bases between. Germline CDR1 reads SQVTM; CDR2 reads ANQGSEA. This CDR3 comprises 13 residues. The CDR3 nucleotides are TGCAGCGCCACTGGGGGGTTTAGCTACGAGCAGTACTTC. Encoded protein: CSATGGFSYEQYF.